This is a list of T cell receptor beta chains from one sample in a study of blood T cells in healthy people across ages. MiXCR, run by TCRdb on the 5' RACE reads, gives a single entry per CDR3 protein. The sample lists fewer than 2,000,000 distinct CDR3 sequences, about 39% occurring once. Sample: blood. The source is a human donor in good health. The CDR3 runs from the conserved cysteine through the conserved F or W. A D gene is named only where the DNA matches it firmly. The size field is filled for only some rows; it gives once, few, many or a size class.

clone size | J gene | V gene | D gene | CDR3 DNA | CDR3 protein
few | TRBJ2-5 | TRBV24-1 | TRBD2 | TGTGCCACCAGTGATTGGACTAGCGGGGGAGCGGAGACCCAGTACTTC | CATSDWTSGGAETQYF
NA | TRBJ1-2 | TRBV5-1 | NA | TGCGCCAGCAGCTTCCTGGGGGGACGCGGCTACACCTTC | CASSFLGGRGYTF
NA | TRBJ2-1 | TRBV6-2/TRBV6-3 | NA | TGTGCCAGCAGTACCGACAGTCCCTACAATGAGCAGTTCTTC | CASSTDSPYNEQFF
NA | TRBJ2-4 | TRBV18 | TRBD2 | TGTGCCAGCTCACCGATGCGGGGGGCCGGAGATACGCAGTACTTC | CASSPMRGAGDTQYF
NA | TRBJ2-6 | TRBV21-1 | NA | TGTGCCACCAGGACCGAATACTCTGGGGCCAACGTCCTGACTTTC | CATRTEYSGANVLTF
few | TRBJ2-3 | TRBV20-1 | TRBD2 | TGCGGTGCTAGAGAGCGGGGGGGGGTAGATACGCAGTATTTT | CGARERGGVDTQYF
few | TRBJ2-1 | TRBV4-2 | NA | TGTGCCAGCAGCCGTCCGGGGCGTGATGAGCAGTTCTTC | CASSRPGRDEQFF
few | TRBJ2-1 | TRBV5-1 | NA | TGCGCCAGCAGCTCAACAGGTCACCTATACAATGAGCAGTTCTTC | CASSSTGHLYNEQFF
NA | TRBJ1-1 | TRBV7-2 | NA | TGTGCCAGCAGCCCCGGTTCTCACTACTTGAACACTGAAGCTTTCTTT | CASSPGSHYLNTEAFF
NA | TRBJ2-7 | TRBV29-1 | TRBD1 | TGCAGCGTTGAAAAGGACAGGAACGAACAGTACTTC | CSVEKDRNEQYF
NA | TRBJ2-1 | TRBV5-1 | TRBD2 | TGCGCCAGCAGCCCGACCGGGGGGGCTCGCAATGAGCAGTTCTTC | CASSPTGGARNEQFF
few | TRBJ2-3 | TRBV6-1 | NA | TGTGCCAGCAGGCCTAAGGGGGGGATCACAGATACGCAGTATTTT | CASRPKGGITDTQYF
few | TRBJ1-2 | TRBV12-3/TRBV12-4 | TRBD1 | TGTGCCAACAGTTTCTTACAGGGGAACTATGGCTACACCTTC | CANSFLQGNYGYTF
once | TRBJ2-7 | TRBV27 | NA | TGTGCCAGCAGTGGGGAACAGGGCCAGGGGCAGTACTTC | CASSGEQGQGQYF
NA | TRBJ1-1 | TRBV7-2 | NA | TGTGCCAGCAGCCCACGGGTGGCGAAGAACACTGAAGCTTTCTTT | CASSPRVAKNTEAFF
few | TRBJ2-6 | TRBV7-6 | NA | TGTGCCAGCAGCTTCACGGACACGATCAACGTCCTGACTTTC | CASSFTDTINVLTF
NA | TRBJ2-2 | TRBV29-1 | NA | TGCAGCGTTCCCGGACAGCCTCACACCGGGGAGCTGTTTTTT | CSVPGQPHTGELFF
few | TRBJ1-2 | TRBV9 | NA | TGTGCCAGCAGCGTAGCCAAAACCGGGGGCTACACCTTC | CASSVAKTGGYTF
once | TRBJ1-2 | TRBV28 | NA | TGTGCCAGCAGTTTAACCAACCTTGGACAGCGCTCAGAGGAGAGCTACACCTTC | CASSLTNLGQRSEESYTF
NA | TRBJ1-1 | TRBV19 | NA | TGTGCCAGTAGTTGGACTGGCACTGAAGCTTTCTTT | CASSWTGTEAFF
few | TRBJ2-3 | TRBV20-1 | TRBD2 | TGCAGTGCTTCGACTAGCGGATACACAGATACGCAGTATTTT | CSASTSGYTDTQYF
NA | TRBJ1-6 | TRBV9 | NA | TGTGCCAGCAGCGTAGAGGCTCAGGGGTATTCACCCCTCCACTTT | CASSVEAQGYSPLHF
many | TRBJ1-4 | TRBV12-3/TRBV12-4 | NA | TGTGCCAGCAGAGGGGAAAAACTGTTTTTT | CASRGEKLFF
NA | TRBJ2-1 | TRBV28 | NA | TGTGCCAGCAGTTTTCAGGGGGGACCTTACGAGCAGTTCTTC | CASSFQGGPYEQFF
NA | TRBJ1-6 | TRBV4-3 | TRBD1 | TGCGCCAGCAGCCTTAACATTGGGGGAATCGGACAGGGGTCTTCACCCCTCCACTTT | CASSLNIGGIGQGSSPLHF
NA | TRBJ1-2 | TRBV25-1 | NA | TGTGCCAGCAGTGAATCCACAGGGAAGGACTATGGCTACACCTTC | CASSESTGKDYGYTF
few | TRBJ2-3 | TRBV29-1 | NA | TGCAGCGTTGAAGAACAGACAGATACGCAGTATTTT | CSVEEQTDTQYF
many | TRBJ2-3 | TRBV7-3 | NA | TGTGCCAGCAGCTTCGGGCTAGCAATAGATACGCAGTATTTT | CASSFGLAIDTQYF
few | TRBJ2-7 | TRBV6-6 | TRBD1 | TGTGCCAGCGCCCCGAGGACAGGGGTGGTCGAGCAGTACTTC | CASAPRTGVVEQYF
NA | TRBJ2-1 | TRBV5-6 | NA | TGTGCCAGCAGCTTCTGGGCTAACTTAAACAATGAGCAGTTCTTC | CASSFWANLNNEQFF
few | TRBJ1-5 | TRBV7-2 | NA | TGTGCCAGCAGCTTAAAAGGTGGTTTGCAGCCCCAGCATTTT | CASSLKGGLQPQHF
few | TRBJ1-2 | TRBV15 | TRBD1 | TGTGCCACCAGCAGAGGGGGATTCAGGACAGGGAACGGCTACACCTTC | CATSRGGFRTGNGYTF
NA | TRBJ2-3 | TRBV6-1 | TRBD2 | TGTGCCAGCAGTGTGGCTAGCGGGGGTTATAGCACAGATACGCAGTATTTT | CASSVASGGYSTDTQYF
few | TRBJ2-3 | TRBV7-9 | NA | TGTGCCAGCGTGCCCTCCAGGGGTGAAGCAGATACGCAGTATTTT | CASVPSRGEADTQYF
once | TRBJ2-7 | TRBV10-3 | TRBD1 | TGTGCCATCAGTGAGTCAACAGGGGCGGCATCCTACGAGCAGTACTTC | CAISESTGAASYEQYF
NA | TRBJ1-5 | TRBV6-5 | NA | TGTGCCAGCCGGAGTCGGAGCAATCAGCCCCAGCATTTT | CASRSRSNQPQHF
few | TRBJ2-1 | TRBV29-1 | TRBD2 | TGCAGCGTTGAACTCTTTGCGGGGGGATTATTATTGGAGCAGTTCTTC | CSVELFAGGLLLEQFF
once | TRBJ2-6 | TRBV15 | NA | TGTGCCACCAGCAGAAAAGGGTTTGGTGGGGCCAACGTCCTGACTTTC | CATSRKGFGGANVLTF
many | TRBJ2-7 | TRBV12-3/TRBV12-4 | NA | TGTGCCAGCAGTTTAGGCAGCCGTCAGTACTTC | CASSLGSRQYF
NA | TRBJ2-7 | TRBV20-1 | NA | TGCACTGCTACCCGGACAGATTACGAGCAGTACTTC | CTATRTDYEQYF
NA | TRBJ2-1 | TRBV28 | NA | TGTACCAGCAGTTTTCATCCCCGCAGCACGTTACCCCTTCGGAATGAGCAGTTCTTC | CTSSFHPRSTLPLRNEQFF
NA | TRBJ2-1 | TRBV29-1 | NA | TGCAGCGTTGCGGGGGACAGACAAAACAATGAGCAGTTCTTC | CSVAGDRQNNEQFF
NA | TRBJ2-7 | TRBV20-1 | NA | TGCAGTGCCCGGGGTTCTCCGGGGCAGTACTTC | CSARGSPGQYF
NA | TRBJ2-7 | TRBV20-1 | NA | TGCAGTGCCAGAGACAGTGGCAGCGACGAGCAGTACTTC | CSARDSGSDEQYF
NA | TRBJ1-5 | TRBV20-1 | NA | TGCAGTGCTAGAGTCTATGAGTTGGGCAGTCAGCCCCAGCATTTT | CSARVYELGSQPQHF
few | TRBJ1-2 | TRBV28 | NA | TGTGCCAGCAGTTTCGAAACGAGGGGCGGCTACACCTTC | CASSFETRGGYTF
NA | TRBJ1-5 | TRBV21-1 | NA | TGTGCCAGCAGCAAAGGGCAGGTTTTTATCCGTCAGCCCCAGCATTTT | CASSKGQVFIRQPQHF
few | TRBJ2-5 | TRBV6-5 | TRBD2 | TGTGCCAGCAGTAAAAGCGGGGGCCAAGAGACCCAGTACTTC | CASSKSGGQETQYF
NA | TRBJ2-3 | TRBV5-1 | NA | TGCGCCAGCAGCGGACTACCAAACACAGATACGCAGTATTTT | CASSGLPNTDTQYF
NA | TRBJ2-7 | TRBV6-1 | NA | TGTGCCAGCAGTGACGACGCTCGCTGGGGGTTCGACGAGCAGTACTTC | CASSDDARWGFDEQYF
NA | TRBJ2-7 | TRBV27 | TRBD1 | TGTGCCAGCAGTGGGCCGGGACAGGGGGCGCGATACGAGCAGTACTTC | CASSGPGQGARYEQYF
few | TRBJ1-1 | TRBV7-8 | NA | TGTGCCAGCAGCTCACGGAGTGCCACTGAAGCTTTCTTT | CASSSRSATEAFF
few | TRBJ1-2 | TRBV20-1 | NA | TGCAGTGCTTCCCCCGATTTTAATGGCTGCACCTTC | CSASPDFNGCTF
NA | TRBJ2-1 | TRBV19 | TRBD2 | TGTGCCAGTAGTATAGGAGCGGGGAGGAGCTTAAATGAGCAGTTCTTC | CASSIGAGRSLNEQFF
NA | TRBJ2-3 | TRBV7-2 | TRBD1 | TGTGCCAGCAGCTGGCCCGGGACAGGGGCCACAGATACGCAGTATTTT | CASSWPGTGATDTQYF